One sample yielded the 8 T cell receptor beta chains listed below, sequenced in a study of T cells after yellow fever vaccination. TCRdb ran MiXCR on the 5' RACE reads and lists one entry per CDR3 protein. The data contain around 53,000 distinct CDR3 sequences, 6.5% to 8.5% of them singletons. Sequencing used CD8+ T cells not binding an NS4B(214-222) dextramer, sorted from PBMCs, obtained around 45 days after the first yellow fever vaccination. The receptors were sampled from a man between 18 and 29 years old who received the YFV17D yellow fever vaccine.

This chain joins TRBV7-2 and TRBJ1-3; 7 bases line up with TRBD1. J was trimmed by 1 base and V by 5 bases; bases with no gene match: 5. Germline assignment: CDR1 SGHTA and CDR2 FQGNSA. CDR3 length: 15 residues. The CDR3 region has the DNA TGTGCCAGCAGCCCGGGACAGAGTTCTGGAAACACCATATATTTT. Amino acids: CASSPGQSSGNTIYF.

The CDR3: CASSLIAGSSYNEQFF. The CDR3 DNA follows: TGTGCCAGCAGCTTAATCGCAGGGTCCTCCTACAATGAGCAGTTCTTC. The chain employs TRBV7-9 and TRBJ2-1, with D perhaps TRBD1 (5 bases). V lost 2 bases, J lost 0 bases, and 11 bases lay in between. Germline-derived CDR1 and CDR2 are SEHNR and FQNEAQ (reference sequence). This CDR3 has 16 amino acids.

This clonotype was detected ten times or more. The gene calls are TRBV7-2 and TRBJ1-4, with D possibly being TRBD1 (6 bases). Trimming took 3 bases from V and 6 from J, leaving 11 bases between them. This CDR3 region has 14 residues. Per germline, CDR1 SGHTA and CDR2 FQGNSA. The CDR3 sequence is CASSFIQGDEKLFF. The CDR3 DNA reads as TGTGCCAGCAGCTTCATACAGGGTGATGAAAAACTGTTTTTT.

This clonotype was detected ten times or more. V and J are TRBV29-1 and TRBJ2-3; no definite D call. Per the germline V gene, CDR1 is SQVTM and CDR2 is ANQGSEA. The CDR3 totals 14 residues. The V end was cut by 3 bases, the J end by 6 bases, with 16 bases between. CDR3 loop: CSVESQELRDTQYF. Written as DNA, the CDR3 is TGCAGCGTTGAGAGCCAAGAATTAAGGGATACGCAGTATTTT.

Only a few counts were recorded for this clonotype. The chain couples TRBV9 to TRBJ2-5; 9 bases match TRBD2. In germline, CDR1 is SGDLS, CDR2 YYNGEE. The length of the CDR3 is 13 residues. With V trimmed by 3 bases and J by 6 bases, 3 bases remained unmatched. In DNA, the CDR3 is TGTGCCAGCAGCGGGGCGGGGGGGCAGACCCAGTACTTC. This sequence encodes CASSGAGGQTQYF.

The table lists this clonotype with a few counts. The chain employs TRBV18 and TRBJ2-2; D not resolved. This CDR3 spans 16 amino acids. In germline, CDR1 is KGHSH, CDR2 LQKENI. The ends were cut back, 0 bases at V and 1 base at J, with 9 bases in the middle. CDR3 in DNA: TGTGCCAGCTCACCACCTTGGAAATTGAACACCGGGGAGCTGTTTTTT. Its protein is CASSPPWKLNTGELFF. The full variable domain, rest sourced from reference TRBV18 and TRBJ2-2, is NAGVMQNPRHLVRRRGQEARLRCSPMKGHSHVYWYRQLPEEGLKFMVYLQKENIIDESGMPKERFSAEFPKEGPSILRIQQVVRGDSAAYFCASSPPWKLNTGELFFGEGSRLTVL.

This clonotype was seen ten or more times. This rearrangement joins TRBV11-2 to TRBJ1-3, with TRBD1 matching over 8 bases. The length of the CDR3 is 16 residues. Germline V CDR1 and CDR2: SGHAT, FQNNGV. Trimming at V came to 2 bases and at J to 3 bases, leaving 6 bases not matched to a gene. CDR3 loop: CASSLQWTGIGNTIYF. The CDR3, as DNA: TGTGCCAGCAGCTTACAGTGGACAGGGATTGGAAACACCATATATTTT.

This clonotype was picked up many times. The chain has TRBV20-1 and TRBJ2-1; no clear D. The germline V gene has CDR1 DFQATT and CDR2 SNEGSKA (reference sequence). Trimming left V 0 bases short and J 0 bases short, with 6 bases between. The CDR3 sequence is 14 residues long. The CDR3 reads CSAREESSYNEQFF. In nucleotides, the CDR3 is TGCAGTGCTAGAGAGGAAAGCTCCTACAATGAGCAGTTCTTC.